This T cell receptor (beta chain) was captured by sequencing in a study of cytomegalovirus exposure and HLA in healthy donors. Each donor was healthy, and each was a bone marrow donor. This CDR3 has 15 residues. CDR1 and CDR2 from the germline V gene are MNHEY and SVGAGI. The V gene end was trimmed by 0 bases and the J gene end by 4 bases; junction bases not matched to a gene: 5. The study's findings and limits: The study carried out a later analysis of TCR beta sequences. It associated under 20,000 of them with specific HLA alleles at a false discovery rate of 0.05. Specificity for CMV antigens was confirmed in vitro for a few of the CMV-associated chains. Later findings reportedly placed an Asian-associated ancestry cluster below the approximately 670-donor mean for N-insertions.

This clone was counted between two and nine times. Its antigen is not known. 13 Jbeta primers and 60 Vbeta primers were used for the PCR. Method: immunoSEQ multiplex PCR; TCRdb's copy keeps in-frame clones and lacks some. The data hold 150,000 to 200,000 clones, with about 80% observed a single time. The TCR comes from a woman between 18 and 30 years old in good health and CMV-seropositive. The V and J genes are TRBV6-5 and TRBJ1-2; 7 positions agree with TRBD1. The sample comprised PBMCs. CDR3 in amino acids: CASSYSPGQSYGYTF. The CDR3 bases are TGTGCCAGCAGTTACTCCCCGGGACAGTCCTATGGCTACACCTTC.